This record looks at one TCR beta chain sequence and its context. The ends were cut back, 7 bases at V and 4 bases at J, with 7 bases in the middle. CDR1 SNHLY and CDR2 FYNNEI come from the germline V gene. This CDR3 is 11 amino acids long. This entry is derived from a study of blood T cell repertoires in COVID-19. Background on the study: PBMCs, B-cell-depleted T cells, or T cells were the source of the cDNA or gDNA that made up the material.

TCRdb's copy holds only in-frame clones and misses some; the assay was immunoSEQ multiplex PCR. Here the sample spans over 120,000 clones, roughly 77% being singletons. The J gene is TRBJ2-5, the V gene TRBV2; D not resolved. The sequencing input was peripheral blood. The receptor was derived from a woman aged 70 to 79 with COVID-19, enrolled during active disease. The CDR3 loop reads CASTGGETQYF. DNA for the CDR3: TGTGCCAGCACCGGCGGAGAGACCCAGTACTTC.